Listed below are T cell receptor beta chains from one sample, sequenced in a study of blood T cell repertoires in COVID-19. Here immunoSEQ multiplex PCR was the method, and the copy in TCRdb shows in-frame clones only, minus some. The sample includes roughly 200,000 clones, around nine tenths of them seen just once. Material: peripheral blood. The receptors derive from a man between 45 and 60 years old with COVID-19, enrolled during active disease. The CDR3 runs from the conserved cysteine through the conserved F or W. D genes are given only for firm matches. Not every row has a clone size; where given, it reads once, few, many or a size class.

clone_size	j_call	v_call	d_call	cdr3_aa	cdr3_nt
NA	TRBJ2-3	TRBV2	NA	CASSEGVLAGHTDTQYF	TGTGCCAGCAGTGAAGGGGTTTTGGCAGGGCACACAGATACGCAGTATTTT
NA	TRBJ2-1	TRBV7-9	NA	CASSLLQGTYNEQFF	TGTGCCAGCAGCTTACTACAGGGAACCTACAATGAGCAGTTCTTC
NA	TRBJ1-2	TRBV18	TRBD1	CASSPGTGNGYTF	TGTGCCAGCTCACCCGGGACAGGGAATGGCTACACCTTC
NA	TRBJ2-7	TRBV11-3	TRBD1	CASSPGGYEQYF	TGTGCCAGCAGTCCAGGGGGATACGAGCAGTACTTC
NA	TRBJ2-2	TRBV5-4	TRBD1	CASTGGLGHRNTGELFF	TGTGCCAGCACAGGGGGCTTAGGACATAGGAACACCGGGGAGCTGTTTTTT
once	TRBJ2-1	TRBV19	NA	CASSIDGRYNEQFF	TGTGCCAGTAGTATAGATGGCCGATACAATGAGCAGTTCTTC
few	TRBJ2-3	TRBV5-1	NA	CASSTLTGESDTQYF	TGCGCCAGCAGCACCCTAACGGGAGAATCAGATACGCAGTATTTT
NA	TRBJ1-2	TRBV7-9	TRBD1	CASSLVKGTANYGYTF	TGTGCCAGCAGCTTAGTGAAAGGGACAGCTAACTATGGCTACACCTTC
once	TRBJ2-3	TRBV27	NA	CASSLITGFGDTQYF	TGTGCCAGCAGTCTAATTACAGGGTTTGGAGATACGCAGTATTTT
NA	TRBJ1-2	TRBV2	NA	CASSDPGGAGNYGYTF	TGTGCCAGCAGTGACCCCGGGGGGGCTGGGAACTATGGCTACACCTTC
NA	TRBJ1-2	TRBV9	NA	CASSPRLELNYGYTF	TGTGCCAGCAGCCCGCGACTGGAGCTCAACTATGGCTACACCTTC
NA	TRBJ1-4	TRBV6-5	TRBD1	CASSYWDRAGEKLFF	TGTGCCAGCAGTTACTGGGACAGGGCAGGGGAAAAACTGTTTTTT
NA	TRBJ1-1	TRBV29-1	TRBD1	CSVALDRGTEAFF	TGCAGCGTTGCTTTAGACAGGGGCACTGAAGCTTTCTTT
NA	TRBJ2-1	TRBV6-5	TRBD1	CASSYRGRIEQFF	TGTGCCAGCAGTTACAGGGGGCGCATTGAGCAGTTCTTC
NA	TRBJ1-5	TRBV30	NA	CAWSVTGNQPQHF	TGTGCCTGGAGTGTGACGGGGAATCAGCCCCAGCATTTT